This T cell receptor beta chain was recovered during a study of T cells in Graves' hyperthyroidism and ophthalmopathy. Study-wide background: Specimen type is peripheral blood, collected at initial diagnosis prior to any treatment. Study results and limitations: From stable hyperthyroidism, ophthalmopathy was set apart by a 13 V-J model.

Amplified regions were TCR beta CDR3 sequences from RNA transcripts. TCR CDR3 regions were first amplified by RT-PCR with HTBI primers. TCRdb ran MiXCR on the multiplex PCR reads and lists one entry per CDR3 protein. The table records around 600,000 distinct CDR3 sequences, about 15% of them present only once. Clinical symptoms, serum thyroxine and TRAb, thyroid ultrasound and orbital computed tomography together formed the diagnostic basis. This clonotype was detected ten times or more. Its antigen is unknown. Material: blood. The receptor comes from a woman aged 45-65 years with Graves' ophthalmopathy.

The CDR3 loop reads CASSYSRTVDFNEQFF. Here the CDR3 DNA reads TGTGCCAGCAGTTACTCGCGGACAGTGGATTTCAATGAGCAGTTCTTC. The chain couples TRBV6-2 or TRBV6-3 to TRBJ2-1, with TRBD1 as a possible D gene (6 bases). The germline gives CDR1 MNHEY, CDR2 SVGEGT. The CDR3 loop spans 16 amino acids. V was clipped by 0 bases and J by 6 bases, with 15 bases between them.